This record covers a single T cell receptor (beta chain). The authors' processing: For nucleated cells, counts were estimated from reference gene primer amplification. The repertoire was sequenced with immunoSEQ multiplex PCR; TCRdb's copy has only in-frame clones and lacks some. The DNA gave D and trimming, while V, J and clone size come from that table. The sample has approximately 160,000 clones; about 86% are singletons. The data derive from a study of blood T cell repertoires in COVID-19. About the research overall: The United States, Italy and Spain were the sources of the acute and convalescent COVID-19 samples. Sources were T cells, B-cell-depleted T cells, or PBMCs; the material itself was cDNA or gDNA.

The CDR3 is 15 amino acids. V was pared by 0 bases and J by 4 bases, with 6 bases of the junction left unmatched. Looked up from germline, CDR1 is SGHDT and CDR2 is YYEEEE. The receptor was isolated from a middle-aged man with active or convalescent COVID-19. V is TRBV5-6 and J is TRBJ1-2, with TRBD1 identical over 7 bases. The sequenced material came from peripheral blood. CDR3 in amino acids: CASSLGAGGAYGYTF. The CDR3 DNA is TGTGCCAGCAGCTTGGGGGCAGGGGGAGCCTATGGCTACACCTTC.